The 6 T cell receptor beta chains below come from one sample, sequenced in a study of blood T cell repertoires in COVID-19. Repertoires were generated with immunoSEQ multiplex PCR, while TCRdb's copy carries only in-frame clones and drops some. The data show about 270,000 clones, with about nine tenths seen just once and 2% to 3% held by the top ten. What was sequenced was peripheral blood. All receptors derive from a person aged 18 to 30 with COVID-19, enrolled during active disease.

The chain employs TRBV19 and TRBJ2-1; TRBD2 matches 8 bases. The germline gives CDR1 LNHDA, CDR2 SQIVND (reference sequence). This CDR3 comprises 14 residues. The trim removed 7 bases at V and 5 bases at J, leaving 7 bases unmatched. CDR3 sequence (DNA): TGTGCCAGTATTGGACTAGCTTCGGACAATGAGCAGTTCTTC. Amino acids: CASIGLASDNEQFF.

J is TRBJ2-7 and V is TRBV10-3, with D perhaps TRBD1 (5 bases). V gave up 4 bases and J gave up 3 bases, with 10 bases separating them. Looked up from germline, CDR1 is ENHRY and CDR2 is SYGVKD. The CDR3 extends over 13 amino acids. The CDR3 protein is CAISGGVLYEQYF. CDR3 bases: TGTGCCATCAGTGGGGGCGTACTCTACGAGCAGTACTTC.

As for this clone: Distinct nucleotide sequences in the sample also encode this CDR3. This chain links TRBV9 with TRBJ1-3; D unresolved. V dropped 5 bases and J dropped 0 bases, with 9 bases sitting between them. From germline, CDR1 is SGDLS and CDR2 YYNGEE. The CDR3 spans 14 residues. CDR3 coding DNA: TGTGCCAGCAGTGAACTCCTCTCTGGAAACACCATATATTTT. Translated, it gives CASSELLSGNTIYF.

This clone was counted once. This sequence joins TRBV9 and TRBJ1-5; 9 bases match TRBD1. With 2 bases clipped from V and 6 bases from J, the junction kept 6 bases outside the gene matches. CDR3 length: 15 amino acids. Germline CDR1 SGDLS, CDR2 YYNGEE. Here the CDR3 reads CASSVTGGAGQPQHF. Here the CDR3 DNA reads TGTGCCAGCAGCGTTACAGGGGGCGCCGGTCAGCCCCAGCATTTT.

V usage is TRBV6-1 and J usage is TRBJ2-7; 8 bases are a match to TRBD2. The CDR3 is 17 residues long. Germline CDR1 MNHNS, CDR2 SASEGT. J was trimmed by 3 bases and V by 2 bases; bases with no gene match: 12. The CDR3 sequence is CASSETRGGRTYYEQYF. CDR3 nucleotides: TGTGCCAGCAGTGAAACCCGGGGGGGCAGGACATACTACGAGCAGTACTTC.

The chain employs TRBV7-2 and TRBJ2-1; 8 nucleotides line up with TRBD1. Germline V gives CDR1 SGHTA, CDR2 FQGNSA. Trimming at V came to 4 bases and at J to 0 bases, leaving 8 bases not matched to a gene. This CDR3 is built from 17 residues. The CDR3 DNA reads TGTGCCAGCAGCTCTACAGGGGGGACTCTCTCCTACAATGAGCAGTTCTTC. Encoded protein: CASSSTGGTLSYNEQFF.